Listed below are T cell receptor beta chains from one sample, sequenced in a study of blood T cells in healthy people across ages. A single record per CDR3 protein comes from TCRdb applying MiXCR to the 5' RACE reads. This sample has more than 650,000 distinct CDR3 sequences, with 53% found just once. The specimen was blood. These receptors were obtained from an older man in good health. CDR3s include the opening cysteine and the closing phenylalanine or tryptophan. Each record gives: clone size, D gene, V gene, J gene, CDR3 DNA, CDR3 protein. A D gene is named only where the DNA matches it firmly. Where a row states a size, it is once, few, many or the class of an expanded clone; other rows omit it.

clone size: many; D gene: NA; V gene: TRBV30; J gene: TRBJ1-2; CDR3 DNA: TGTGCCTGGAATCGGGTTTCCTATGGCTACACCTTC; CDR3 protein: CAWNRVSYGYTF
clone size: NA; D gene: TRBD1; V gene: TRBV29-1; J gene: TRBJ2-2; CDR3 DNA: TGCAGCGGGCGGACAGGGGGCACCGGGGAGCTGTTTTTT; CDR3 protein: CSGRTGGTGELFF
clone size: NA; D gene: NA; V gene: TRBV2; J gene: TRBJ1-2; CDR3 DNA: TGTGCCAGCAACCCACAGGAGGTGGATGGCTACACCTTC; CDR3 protein: CASNPQEVDGYTF
clone size: NA; D gene: NA; V gene: TRBV15; J gene: TRBJ1-2; CDR3 DNA: TGTGCCACCAGCAGAGCGGACGGACGAAAAGACGGCCACACCTTC; CDR3 protein: CATSRADGRKDGHTF
clone size: few; D gene: NA; V gene: TRBV5-1; J gene: TRBJ2-3; CDR3 DNA: TGCGCCAGCAGGCGCGCAGGGTCGATCACAGATACGCAGTATTTT; CDR3 protein: CASRRAGSITDTQYF
clone size: NA; D gene: NA; V gene: TRBV20-1; J gene: TRBJ1-4; CDR3 DNA: TGCAGTGCTAGAGATTTTCGGCAGCATGAAAAACTGTTTTTT; CDR3 protein: CSARDFRQHEKLFF
clone size: NA; D gene: NA; V gene: TRBV20-1; J gene: TRBJ2-7; CDR3 DNA: TGCAGTGCTAGAGGTCATTCGGGGGTCTACGAGCAGTACTTC; CDR3 protein: CSARGHSGVYEQYF
clone size: NA; D gene: TRBD2; V gene: TRBV27; J gene: TRBJ2-5; CDR3 DNA: TGTGCCAGCAGTTCCTCCGGGACTACCTACAATGAGCAGTACTTC; CDR3 protein: CASSSSGTTYNEQYF
clone size: NA; D gene: NA; V gene: TRBV7-9; J gene: TRBJ2-7; CDR3 DNA: TGTGCCAGCAGCTTTGCTCAGGGTTTCTACGGGCAGTACTTC; CDR3 protein: CASSFAQGFYGQYF
clone size: many; D gene: TRBD2; V gene: TRBV11-2; J gene: TRBJ2-3; CDR3 DNA: TGTGCCAGCAGCCCCGGACTAGCGGCAGATACGCAGTATTTT; CDR3 protein: CASSPGLAADTQYF
clone size: NA; D gene: NA; V gene: TRBV3-1; J gene: TRBJ2-7; CDR3 DNA: TGTGCCAGCAGCCCTCTCGGTCGCGAGCAGTACTTC; CDR3 protein: CASSPLGREQYF
clone size: NA; D gene: TRBD2; V gene: TRBV20-1; J gene: TRBJ2-1; CDR3 DNA: TGCAGTGCTAGAGATAGGGGCGGGAGGAAGAATGAGCAGTTCTTC; CDR3 protein: CSARDRGGRKNEQFF
clone size: NA; D gene: NA; V gene: TRBV20-1; J gene: TRBJ2-7; CDR3 DNA: TGCAGTGCTAGGTCCGTTGTTGGGACCGACGAGCAGTACTTC; CDR3 protein: CSARSVVGTDEQYF
clone size: few; D gene: NA; V gene: TRBV5-6; J gene: TRBJ2-1; CDR3 DNA: TGTGCCAGCAGCTCCGGACCGGCCTCCTACAATGAGCAGTTCTTC; CDR3 protein: CASSSGPASYNEQFF
clone size: once; D gene: TRBD1; V gene: TRBV18; J gene: TRBJ2-5; CDR3 DNA: TGTGCCAGCTTACCCGGGACAGGGGGCGCCCAGTACTTC; CDR3 protein: CASLPGTGGAQYF
clone size: NA; D gene: NA; V gene: TRBV6-1; J gene: TRBJ2-7; CDR3 DNA: TGTGCCAGCAGTCGGGAACTTACATACGAGCAGTACTTC; CDR3 protein: CASSRELTYEQYF